This record covers a single T cell receptor (beta chain). Its antigen is undetermined. The data are from a study of cytomegalovirus exposure and HLA in healthy donors. Trimming left V 0 bases short and J 0 bases short, with 8 bases between. This CDR3 comprises 16 residues. Germline V CDR1 and CDR2: SEHNR, FQNEAQ (reference sequence). Regarding the study as a whole: For most TCR beta V segments, an earlier analysis put the productive rate at about 87% or about 30% of the time. Reports credit the classifier with highly specific, highly sensitive diagnosis of cytomegalovirus status.

60 Vbeta and 13 Jbeta primers were used in PCR. Only in-frame clones appear in the TCRdb table, and some are missing; sequencing was by immunoSEQ multiplex PCR. The sample contains around 74,000 clones, around 78% of which appear only once. What was sequenced was PBMCs. This chain links TRBV7-9 with TRBJ2-2; D is possibly TRBD1 (5 bases). The sequence was obtained from a middle-aged man in good health and CMV-seronegative. CDR3 in amino acids: CASSLARQPNTGELFF. CDR3 in DNA: TGTGCCAGCAGCTTAGCGCGACAGCCGAACACCGGGGAGCTGTTTTTT.